These T cell receptor beta chains were read from a single sample in a study of control samples from healthy donors and cancer patients. The assay was immunoSEQ multiplex PCR, and TCRdb's table has in-frame clones only and misses some. Among over 200,000 clones, approximately 80% were seen once, and the ten largest hold 10% to 15%. Source material: PBMCs. These receptors were taken from a woman aged 60 to 75 with lung cancer. CDR3s include the opening cysteine and the closing phenylalanine or tryptophan. The D gene is left open where the match is weak. Not every row has a clone size; where given, it reads once, few, many or a size class.

J: TRBJ1-2
V: TRBV28
length: 13
size: few
D: NA
CDR3: CASSLIRREGYTF
DNA: TGTGCCAGCAGTTTAATTAGGAGGGAGGGCTACACCTTC

J: TRBJ1-5
V: TRBV6-6
length: 15
size: NA
D: TRBD1
CDR3: CASSRSGTGGQPQHF
DNA: TGTGCCAGCAGTCGATCCGGGACAGGGGGTCAGCCCCAGCATTTT

J: TRBJ2-7
V: TRBV11-1
length: 14
size: once
D: NA
CDR3: CASSLGGHLYEQYF
DNA: TGTGCCAGCAGCTTAGGCGGACATCTCTACGAGCAGTACTTC

J: TRBJ2-1
V: TRBV24-1
length: 15
size: NA
D: NA
CDR3: CATSDSTGTRNEQFF
DNA: TGTGCCACCAGTGATTCAACCGGGACACGCAATGAGCAGTTCTTC

J: TRBJ2-4
V: TRBV2
length: 14
size: NA
D: TRBD1
CDR3: CASSEDRGRNIQYF
DNA: TGTGCCAGCAGTGAAGACAGGGGAAGAAACATTCAGTACTTC

J: TRBJ1-5
V: TRBV12-5
length: 13
size: NA
D: NA
CDR3: CASGFRSNQPQHF
DNA: TGTGCTAGTGGTTTTCGGAGCAATCAGCCCCAGCATTTT

J: TRBJ2-5
V: TRBV10-3
length: 17
size: few
D: TRBD1
CDR3: CAISDPTKTGGGETQYF
DNA: TGTGCCATCAGCGACCCAACTAAGACAGGGGGGGGAGAGACCCAGTACTTC

J: TRBJ2-2
V: TRBV28
length: 14
size: NA
D: NA
CDR3: CASSLIPGTGELFF
DNA: TGTGCCAGCAGTTTAATCCCGGGCACCGGGGAGCTGTTTTTT

J: TRBJ2-3
V: TRBV19
length: 14
size: NA
D: NA
CDR3: CASRTGPGTDTQYF
DNA: TGTGCCAGCAGAACAGGGCCGGGCACAGATACGCAGTATTTT

J: TRBJ1-4
V: TRBV19
length: 15
size: once
D: NA
CDR3: CAAARVGASPMKLFF
DNA: TGTGCCGCCGCGCGGGTGGGGGCCAGTCCGATGAAACTGTTTTTT

J: TRBJ1-2
V: TRBV12-3/TRBV12-4
length: 13
size: NA
D: NA
CDR3: CASSFDRNYGYTF
DNA: TGTGCCAGCAGTTTCGACAGAAACTATGGCTACACCTTC

J: TRBJ2-7
V: TRBV6-1
length: 16
size: NA
D: TRBD1
CDR3: CASSESTPGQGYEQYF
DNA: TGTGCCAGCAGTGAATCCACCCCCGGACAGGGCTACGAGCAGTACTTC

J: TRBJ1-1
V: TRBV3-1/TRBV3-2
length: 14
size: NA
D: NA
CDR3: CASSQVGVNTEAFF
DNA: TGTGCCAGCAGCCAAGTTGGGGTGAACACTGAAGCTTTCTTT

J: TRBJ2-5
V: TRBV28
length: 15
size: few
D: NA
CDR3: CASSLRGKYQETQYF
DNA: TGTGCCAGCAGTTTAAGGGGGAAGTACCAAGAGACCCAGTACTTC

J: TRBJ2-1
V: TRBV29-1
length: 14
size: NA
D: TRBD2
CDR3: CSVAGLAGHNEQFF
DNA: TGCAGCGTTGCGGGACTAGCGGGACACAATGAGCAGTTCTTC

J: TRBJ2-1
V: TRBV7-3
length: 14
size: NA
D: NA
CDR3: CASSPVGRDNEQFF
DNA: TGTGCCAGCAGCCCCGTTGGTCGCGACAATGAGCAGTTCTTC

J: TRBJ1-5
V: TRBV12-2
length: 14
size: few
D: NA
CDR3: CASRSPPGNQPQHF
DNA: TGTGCAAGTCGCTCCCCCCCAGGGAATCAGCCCCAGCATTTT

J: TRBJ1-1
V: TRBV25-1
length: 14
size: NA
D: NA
CDR3: CASSEGTGRVQAFF
DNA: TGTGCCAGCAGTGAAGGCACAGGTAGGGTGCAAGCTTTCTTT